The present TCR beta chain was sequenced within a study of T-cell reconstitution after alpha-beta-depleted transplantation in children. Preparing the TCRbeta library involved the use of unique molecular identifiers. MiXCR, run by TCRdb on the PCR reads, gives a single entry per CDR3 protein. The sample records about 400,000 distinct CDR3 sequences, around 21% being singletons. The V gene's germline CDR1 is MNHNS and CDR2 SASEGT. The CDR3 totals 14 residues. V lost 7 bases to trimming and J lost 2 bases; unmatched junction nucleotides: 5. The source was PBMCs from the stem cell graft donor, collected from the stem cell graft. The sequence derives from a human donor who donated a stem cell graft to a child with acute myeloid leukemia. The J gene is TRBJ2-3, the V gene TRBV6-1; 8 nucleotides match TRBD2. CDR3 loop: CASKLAANTDTQYF. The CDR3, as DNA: TGTGCCAGCAAACTAGCGGCTAACACAGATACGCAGTATTTT.